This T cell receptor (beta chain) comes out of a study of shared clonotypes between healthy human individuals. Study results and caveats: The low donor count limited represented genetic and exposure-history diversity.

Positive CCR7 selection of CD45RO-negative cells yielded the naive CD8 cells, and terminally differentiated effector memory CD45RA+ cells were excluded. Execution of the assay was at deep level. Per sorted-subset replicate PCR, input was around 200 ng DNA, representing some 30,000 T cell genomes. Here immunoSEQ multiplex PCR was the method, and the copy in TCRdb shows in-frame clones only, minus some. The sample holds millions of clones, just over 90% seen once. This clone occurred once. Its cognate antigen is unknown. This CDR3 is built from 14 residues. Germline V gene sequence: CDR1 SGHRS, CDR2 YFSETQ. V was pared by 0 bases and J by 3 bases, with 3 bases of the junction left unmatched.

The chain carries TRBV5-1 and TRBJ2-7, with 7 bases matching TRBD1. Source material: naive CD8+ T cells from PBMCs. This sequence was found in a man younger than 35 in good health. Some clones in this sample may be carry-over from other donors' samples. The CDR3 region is CASSLEGALYEQYF. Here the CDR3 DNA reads TGCGCCAGCAGCTTGGAGGGGGCGCTCTACGAGCAGTACTTC.